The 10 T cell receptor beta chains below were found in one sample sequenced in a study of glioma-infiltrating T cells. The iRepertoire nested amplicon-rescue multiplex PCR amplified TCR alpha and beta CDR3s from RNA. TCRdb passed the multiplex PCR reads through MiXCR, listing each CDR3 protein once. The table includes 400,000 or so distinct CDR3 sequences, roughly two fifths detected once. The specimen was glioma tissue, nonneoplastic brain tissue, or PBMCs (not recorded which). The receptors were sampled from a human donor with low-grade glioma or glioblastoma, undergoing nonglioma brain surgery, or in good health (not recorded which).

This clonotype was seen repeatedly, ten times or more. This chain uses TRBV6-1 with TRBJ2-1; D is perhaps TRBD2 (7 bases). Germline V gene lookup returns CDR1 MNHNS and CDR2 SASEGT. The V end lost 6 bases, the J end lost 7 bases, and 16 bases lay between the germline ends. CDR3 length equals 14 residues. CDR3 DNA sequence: TGTGCCAGCAGGAGGGGGGGAGTGGTGAATGAGCAGTTCTTC. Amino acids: CASRRGGVVNEQFF.

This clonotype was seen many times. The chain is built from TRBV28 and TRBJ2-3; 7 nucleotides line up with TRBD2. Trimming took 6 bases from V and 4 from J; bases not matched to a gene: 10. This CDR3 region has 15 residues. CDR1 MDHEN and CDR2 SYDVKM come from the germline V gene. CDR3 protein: CASSPLRGYPDTQYF. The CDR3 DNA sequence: TGTGCCAGCAGCCCGCTGCGGGGGTATCCAGATACGCAGTATTTT.

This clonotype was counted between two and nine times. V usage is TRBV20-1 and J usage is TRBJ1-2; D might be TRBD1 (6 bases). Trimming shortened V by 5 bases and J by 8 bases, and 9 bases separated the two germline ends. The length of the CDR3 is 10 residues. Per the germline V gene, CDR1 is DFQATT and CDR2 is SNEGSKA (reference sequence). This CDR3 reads CSAGTGGYTF. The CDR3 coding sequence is TGCAGTGCTGGTACAGGGGGCTACACCTTC.

In DNA, the CDR3 is TGTGCCAGCAGTAAAGGAAACAGGGGACTAGCGGGAGTTATAGATACGCAGTATTTT. Translating gives CASSKGNRGLAGVIDTQYF. The chain is built from TRBV28 and TRBJ2-3; the match to TRBD2 covers 14 bases. The junction had 15 bases not matched to a gene; V was cut back by 5 bases and J by 5 bases. There are 19 residues in the CDR3. CDR1 is MDHEN, CDR2 SYDVKM, per germline.

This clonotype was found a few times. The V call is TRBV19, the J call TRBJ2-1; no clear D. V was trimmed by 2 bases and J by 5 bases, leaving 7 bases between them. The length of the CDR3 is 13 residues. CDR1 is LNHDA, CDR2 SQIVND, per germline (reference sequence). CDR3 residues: CASSILKNNEQFF. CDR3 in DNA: TGTGCCAGTAGTATATTAAAGAACAATGAGCAGTTCTTC.

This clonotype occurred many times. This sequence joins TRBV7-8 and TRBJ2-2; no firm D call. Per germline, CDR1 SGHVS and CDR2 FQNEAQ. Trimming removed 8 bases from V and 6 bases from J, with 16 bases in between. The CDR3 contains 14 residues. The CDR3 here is CASVSTRAPGELFF. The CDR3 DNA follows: TGTGCCAGCGTCTCCACTCGGGCACCCGGGGAGCTGTTTTTT.

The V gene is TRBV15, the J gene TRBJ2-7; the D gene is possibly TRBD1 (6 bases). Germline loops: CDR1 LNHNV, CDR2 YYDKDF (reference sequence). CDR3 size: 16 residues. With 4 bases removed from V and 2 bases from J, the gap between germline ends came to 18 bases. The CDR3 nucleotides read TGTGCCACCAGCAAGGTGGGGGCTCTTGGGGCCTACGAGCAGTACTTC. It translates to CATSKVGALGAYEQYF.

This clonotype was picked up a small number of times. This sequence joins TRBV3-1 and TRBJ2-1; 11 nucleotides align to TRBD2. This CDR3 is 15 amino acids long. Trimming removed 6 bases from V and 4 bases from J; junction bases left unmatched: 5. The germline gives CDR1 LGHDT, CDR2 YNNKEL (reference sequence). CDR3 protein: CASRFGTSGYNEQFF. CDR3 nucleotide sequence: TGTGCCAGCAGGTTCGGGACTAGCGGATACAATGAGCAGTTCTTC.

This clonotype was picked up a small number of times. The CDR3 reads CASRWGSLRDSSYEQYF. In DNA, the CDR3 is TGTGCCAGCAGGTGGGGGAGCCTCCGGGACAGCTCCTACGAGCAGTACTTC. The chain joins TRBV6-2 or TRBV6-3 to TRBJ2-7; 7 bases match TRBD1. The CDR3 is 17 amino acids. Germline CDR1 is MNHEY and CDR2 is SVGEGT. J was trimmed by 0 bases and V by 6 bases; bases with no gene match: 14.

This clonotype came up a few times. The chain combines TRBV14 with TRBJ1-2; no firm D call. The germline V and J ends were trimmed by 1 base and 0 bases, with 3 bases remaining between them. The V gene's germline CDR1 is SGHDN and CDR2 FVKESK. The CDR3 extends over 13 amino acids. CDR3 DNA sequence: TGTGCCAGCAGCCAAGGGGCTAACTATGGCTACACCTTC. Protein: CASSQGANYGYTF.